These T cell receptor beta chains were read from a single sample in a study of T cell responses to AZD1222 COVID-19 vaccine. The repertoire was sequenced with immunoSEQ multiplex PCR; TCRdb's copy has only in-frame clones and lacks some. The data contain roughly 150,000 clones, 80% to 95% of them singletons. The sequenced sample was peripheral blood, obtained on day 0 of AZD1222 vaccination. The receptors were sampled from an adult in good health. CDR3s include the opening cysteine and the closing phenylalanine or tryptophan. D genes are given only for firm matches. Only part of the rows carry a size: once, few, many, or a class if the clone is expanded.

CDR3aa | CDR3nt | v_gene | d_gene | j_gene | abundance
CASSLRGPGTEDGYTF | TGTGCCAGCAGCCTCCGAGGCCCCGGGACCGAGGACGGCTACACCTTC | TRBV7-2 | NA | TRBJ1-2 | NA
CASSTPRTGTLNTEAFF | TGTGCCAGCAGCACACCAAGGACAGGAACTTTGAACACTGAAGCTTTCTTT | TRBV27 | TRBD1 | TRBJ1-1 | NA
CASSNQAGRRTGANVLTF | TGTGCCAGTAGTAACCAAGCGGGTCGCAGGACTGGGGCCAACGTCCTGACTTTC | TRBV19 | NA | TRBJ2-6 | NA
CATRTGGGYGYTF | TGTGCCACTCGGACAGGCGGGGGCTATGGCTACACCTTC | TRBV19 | TRBD1 | TRBJ1-2 | NA
CAISGGSDTQYF | TGTGCCATCAGTGGGGGGTCAGATACGCAGTATTTT | TRBV10-3 | NA | TRBJ2-3 | NA
CASSRGRARKHTQYF | TGTGCCAGCAGCAGGGGACGGGCCCGTAAACATACGCAGTATTTT | TRBV6-5 | NA | TRBJ2-3 | NA
CASSGASGLTDTQYF | TGTGCCAGCAGCGGTGCTAGCGGTTTGACAGATACGCAGTATTTT | TRBV9 | TRBD2 | TRBJ2-3 | NA
CASSQVVRGDSGNTIYF | TGTGCCAGCAGCCAAGTGGTACGGGGCGATTCTGGAAACACCATATATTTT | TRBV4-2 | NA | TRBJ1-3 | NA
CASSSGLARRYEQYF | TGTGCCAGCAGCTCCGGACTAGCGCGCCGCTACGAGCAGTACTTC | TRBV5-4 | TRBD2 | TRBJ2-7 | once
CASSQGHSATYEQYF | TGTGCCAGCAGCCAAGGTCACAGCGCGACCTACGAGCAGTACTTC | TRBV14 | NA | TRBJ2-7 | NA
CASSLNTRLAGEETQYF | TGTGCCAGCTCACTAAACACCCGACTAGCGGGAGAAGAGACCCAGTACTTC | TRBV18 | TRBD2 | TRBJ2-5 | once
CASSTKREGRGDTQYF | TGTGCCAGCTCAACTAAGCGGGAGGGCCGGGGAGATACGCAGTATTTT | TRBV18 | TRBD2 | TRBJ2-3 | NA
CASSLEQFYGYTF | TGTGCCAGCAGTTTGGAACAGTTCTATGGCTACACCTTC | TRBV12-3/TRBV12-4 | NA | TRBJ1-2 | NA
CASSLEAGGVHEQYF | TGTGCTAGCAGCTTAGAAGCGGGGGGAGTCCACGAGCAGTACTTC | TRBV7-7 | TRBD2 | TRBJ2-7 | NA
CASSQTGVNTEAFF | TGTGCCAGCAGCCAAACAGGGGTGAACACTGAAGCTTTCTTT | TRBV4-2 | TRBD1 | TRBJ1-1 | NA
CASSGDRGHNSPLHF | TGTGCCAGCAGTGGGGACAGGGGGCATAATTCACCCCTCCACTTT | TRBV2 | TRBD1 | TRBJ1-6 | NA
CASSKVDGGTASNYGYTF | TGTGCCAGCAGCAAAGTCGACGGCGGAACGGCCTCTAACTATGGCTACACCTTC | TRBV21-1 | NA | TRBJ1-2 | NA
CSATDRPLSTEAFF | TGCAGTGCTACTGACAGACCTTTGAGCACTGAAGCTTTCTTT | TRBV20-1 | NA | TRBJ1-1 | NA
CASSQIDRNYEQYF | TGTGCCAGCAGCCAGATCGACAGGAACTACGAGCAGTACTTC | TRBV4-2 | NA | TRBJ2-7 | NA
CASSLGLAGDTQYF | TGTGCCAGCAGCCTGGGACTAGCTGGAGATACGCAGTATTTT | TRBV11-3 | TRBD2 | TRBJ2-3 | NA
CAWSVFGSVGQYF | TGTGCCTGGAGTGTTTTCGGGTCTGTCGGGCAGTACTTC | TRBV30 | NA | TRBJ2-7 | once
CASSPIPGAGINEQFF | TGTGCCAGCTCACCAATCCCGGGAGCGGGGATCAATGAGCAGTTCTTC | TRBV18 | TRBD2 | TRBJ2-1 | NA
CASSLGAPNYGYTF | TGCGCCAGCAGCCTAGGGGCGCCTAACTATGGCTACACCTTC | TRBV5-1 | NA | TRBJ1-2 | NA
CASSLEANIQYF | TGTGCCAGCAGCTTAGAAGCCAACATTCAGTACTTC | TRBV11-1 | NA | TRBJ2-4 | NA
CASSPSVLNTEAFF | TGTGCCAGCTCACCCTCCGTCCTGAACACTGAAGCTTTCTTT | TRBV18 | NA | TRBJ1-1 | few
CASSLERRGNEQFF | TGCGCCAGCAGCTTGGAACGGCGTGGCAATGAGCAGTTCTTC | TRBV5-1 | NA | TRBJ2-1 | NA
CASSPGSGNTEAFF | TGTGCCAGCAGCCCAGGGTCTGGAAACACTGAAGCTTTCTTT | TRBV7-9 | NA | TRBJ1-1 | NA
CASSQETVGGREQYF | TGCGCCAGCAGCCAAGAGACAGTTGGGGGCCGCGAGCAGTACTTC | TRBV4-3 | NA | TRBJ2-7 | NA
CASSLARETQYF | TGTGCCAGCAGTTTAGCGCGAGAGACCCAGTACTTC | TRBV12-3/TRBV12-4 | NA | TRBJ2-5 | NA
CASRREVLETQYF | TGTGCCAGCAGGAGGGAGGTTCTCGAGACCCAGTACTTC | TRBV7-2 | NA | TRBJ2-5 | NA
CASTLGAGGPGETQYF | TGTGCCAGCACCTTAGGAGCGGGGGGGCCAGGAGAGACCCAGTACTTC | TRBV7-6 | TRBD2 | TRBJ2-5 | NA
CASSPGTRGFYNEQFF | TGTGCCAGCTCACCGGGGACCAGGGGATTCTACAATGAGCAGTTCTTC | TRBV18 | NA | TRBJ2-1 | NA
CATSDFDSSYNSPLHF | TGTGCCACCAGTGATTTCGACAGCTCCTATAATTCACCCCTCCACTTT | TRBV24-1 | NA | TRBJ1-6 | NA
CASSSDRVADTQYF | TGTGCCAGCTCATCCGACAGGGTGGCAGATACGCAGTATTTT | TRBV18 | TRBD1 | TRBJ2-3 | once
CASSLGLGTYEQYF | TGTGCCAGCAGCCTGGGACTAGGAACCTACGAGCAGTACTTC | TRBV3-1/TRBV3-2 | TRBD2 | TRBJ2-7 | NA
CASSFRTVPYTEAFF | TGTGCCAGCAGTTTCAGGACAGTACCCTACACTGAAGCTTTCTTT | TRBV27 | NA | TRBJ1-1 | NA